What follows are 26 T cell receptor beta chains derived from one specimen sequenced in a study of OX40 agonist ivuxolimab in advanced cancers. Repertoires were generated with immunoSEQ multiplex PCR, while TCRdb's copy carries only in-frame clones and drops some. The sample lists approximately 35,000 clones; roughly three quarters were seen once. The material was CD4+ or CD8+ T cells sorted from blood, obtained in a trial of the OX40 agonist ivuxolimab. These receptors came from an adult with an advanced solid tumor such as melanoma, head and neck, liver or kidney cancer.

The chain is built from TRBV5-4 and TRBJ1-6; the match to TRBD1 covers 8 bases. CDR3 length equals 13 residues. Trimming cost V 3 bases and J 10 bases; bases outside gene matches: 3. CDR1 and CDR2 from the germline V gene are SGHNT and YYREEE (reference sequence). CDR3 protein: CASSSTGESPLHF. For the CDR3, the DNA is TGTGCCAGCAGCTCGACAGGGGAATCACCCCTCCACTTT.

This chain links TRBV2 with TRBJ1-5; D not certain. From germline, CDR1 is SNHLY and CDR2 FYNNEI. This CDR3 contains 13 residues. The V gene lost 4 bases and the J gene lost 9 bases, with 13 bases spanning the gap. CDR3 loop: CASSVGGWMPQHF. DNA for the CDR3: TGTGCCAGCAGTGTGGGAGGGTGGATGCCCCAGCATTTT.

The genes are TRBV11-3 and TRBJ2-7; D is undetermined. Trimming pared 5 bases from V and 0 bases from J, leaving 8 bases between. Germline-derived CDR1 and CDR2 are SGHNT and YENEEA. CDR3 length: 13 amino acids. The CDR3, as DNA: TGTGCCAGCAGCGATAGGAACTCCTACGAGCAGTACTTC. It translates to CASSDRNSYEQYF.

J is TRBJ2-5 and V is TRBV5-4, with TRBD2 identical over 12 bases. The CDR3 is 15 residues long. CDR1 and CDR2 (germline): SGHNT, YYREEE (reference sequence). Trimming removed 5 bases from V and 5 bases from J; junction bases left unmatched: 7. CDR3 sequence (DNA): TGTGCCAGCAGACCTACTAGCGGGGGGTGGGAGACCCAGTACTTC. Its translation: CASRPTSGGWETQYF.

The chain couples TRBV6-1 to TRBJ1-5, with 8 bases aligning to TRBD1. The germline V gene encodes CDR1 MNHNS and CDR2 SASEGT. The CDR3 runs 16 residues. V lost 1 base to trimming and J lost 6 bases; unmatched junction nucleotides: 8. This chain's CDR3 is CASSEVLGQGRQPQHF. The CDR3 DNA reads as TGTGCCAGCAGTGAAGTACTAGGACAGGGTCGTCAGCCCCAGCATTTT.

Written as DNA, the CDR3 is TGTGCCAGCAGCGCCACGTTAGGCCCTAGTACGCTAGCCAAAAACATTCAGTACTTC. The encoded protein is CASSATLGPSTLAKNIQYF. The chain links TRBV7-2 to TRBJ2-4; D remains unclear. V was trimmed by 5 bases and J by 0 bases, leaving 23 bases between them. Germline assignment: CDR1 SGHTA and CDR2 FQGNSA. The CDR3 is 19 residues long. Combining the CDR3 with reference TRBV7-2 and TRBJ2-4 gives the whole variable domain GAGVSQSPSNKVTEKGKDVELRCDPISGHTALYWYRQSLGQGLEFLIYFQGNSAPDKSGLPSDRFSAERTGGSVSTLTIQRTQQEDSAVYLCASSATLGPSTLAKNIQYFGAGTRLSVL.

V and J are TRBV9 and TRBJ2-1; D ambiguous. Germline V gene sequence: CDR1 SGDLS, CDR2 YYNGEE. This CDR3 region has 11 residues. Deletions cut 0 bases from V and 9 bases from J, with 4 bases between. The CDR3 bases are TGTGCCAGCAGCGTAGGAGGTGAGCAGTTCTTC. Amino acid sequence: CASSVGGEQFF.

The CDR3 coding sequence is TGTGCCAGCAGCCGGCTCTTAGCCAAAAACATTCAGTACTTC. Translating gives CASSRLLAKNIQYF. This chain links TRBV11-2 with TRBJ2-4; D gene unclear. Germline-derived CDR1 and CDR2 are SGHAT and FQNNGV. This CDR3 is 14 amino acids long. V was pared by 5 bases and J by 0 bases, with 8 bases between.

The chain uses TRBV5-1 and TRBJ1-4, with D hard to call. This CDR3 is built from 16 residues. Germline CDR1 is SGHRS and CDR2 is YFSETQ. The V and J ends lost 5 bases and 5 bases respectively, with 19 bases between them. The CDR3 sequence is CASRIKGLGLNEKLFF. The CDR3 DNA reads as TGCGCCAGCAGAATTAAGGGCCTCGGACTAAATGAAAAACTGTTTTTT.

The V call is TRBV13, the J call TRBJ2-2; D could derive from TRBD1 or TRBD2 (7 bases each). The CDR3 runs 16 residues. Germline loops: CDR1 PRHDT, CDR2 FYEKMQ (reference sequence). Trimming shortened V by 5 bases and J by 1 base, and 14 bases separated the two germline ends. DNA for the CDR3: TGTGCCAGCAGCCCCAGGGGGGGCAAGAACACCGGGGAGCTGTTTTTT. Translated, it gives CASSPRGGKNTGELFF.

CDR3 protein: CSLLGDTGELFF. CDR3 coding DNA: TGCAGTCTTTTGGGCGACACCGGGGAGCTGTTTTTT. J is TRBJ2-2 and V is TRBV29-1; D is unresolved. CDR1 SQVTM and CDR2 ANQGSEA come from the germline V gene. This CDR3 has 12 amino acids.

CDR3 protein: CASSLPGTDTQYF. In nucleotides, the CDR3 is TGTGCCAGCAGCTTGCCCGGCACAGATACGCAGTATTTT. This sequence joins TRBV5-4 and TRBJ2-3; D uncertain. This CDR3 comprises 13 residues. CDR1 SGHNT and CDR2 YYREEE come from the germline V gene (reference sequence). The V gene lost 1 base and the J gene lost 1 base, with 4 bases spanning the gap.

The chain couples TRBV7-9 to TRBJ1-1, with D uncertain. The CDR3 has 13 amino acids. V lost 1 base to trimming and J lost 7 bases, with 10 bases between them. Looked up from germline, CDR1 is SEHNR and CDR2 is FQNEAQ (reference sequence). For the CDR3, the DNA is TGTGCCAGCAGCTTAGTGGGTATGCGTGAAGCTTTCTTT. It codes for CASSLVGMREAFF.

The CDR3 loop is CASRPQGQNSGYTF. For the CDR3, the DNA is TGTGCCAGCAGGCCCCAGGGGCAGAATTCTGGCTACACCTTC. The chain links TRBV28 to TRBJ1-2; possibly TRBD1 for D (6 bases). In germline, CDR1 is MDHEN, CDR2 SYDVKM. The CDR3 has 14 amino acids. V dropped 6 bases and J dropped 7 bases, with 18 bases sitting between them.

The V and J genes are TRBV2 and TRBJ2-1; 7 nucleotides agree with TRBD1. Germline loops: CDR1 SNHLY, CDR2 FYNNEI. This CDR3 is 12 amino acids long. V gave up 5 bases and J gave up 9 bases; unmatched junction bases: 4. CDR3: CASSTTGAEQFF. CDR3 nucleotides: TGTGCCAGCAGTACCACAGGGGCTGAGCAGTTCTTC.

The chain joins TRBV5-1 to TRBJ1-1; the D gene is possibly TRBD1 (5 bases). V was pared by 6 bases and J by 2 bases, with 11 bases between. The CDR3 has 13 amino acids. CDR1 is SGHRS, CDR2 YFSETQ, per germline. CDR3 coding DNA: TGCGCCAGCACCCGGGACCGTAACACTGAAGCTTTCTTT. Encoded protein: CASTRDRNTEAFF.

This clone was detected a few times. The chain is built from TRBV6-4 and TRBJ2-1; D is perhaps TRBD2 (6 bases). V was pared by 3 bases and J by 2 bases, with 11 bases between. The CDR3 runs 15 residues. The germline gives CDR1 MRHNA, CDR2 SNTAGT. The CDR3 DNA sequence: TGTGCCAGCAGTGAGCAAGGGGAGGCCTACAATGAGCAGTTCTTC. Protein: CASSEQGEAYNEQFF.

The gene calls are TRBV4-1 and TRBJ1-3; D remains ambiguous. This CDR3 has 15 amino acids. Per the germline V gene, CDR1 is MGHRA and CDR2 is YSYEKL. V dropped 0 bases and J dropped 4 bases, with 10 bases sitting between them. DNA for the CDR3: TGCGCCAGCAGCCAAGATCTAGGGATAGGAAACACCATATATTTT. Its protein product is CASSQDLGIGNTIYF.

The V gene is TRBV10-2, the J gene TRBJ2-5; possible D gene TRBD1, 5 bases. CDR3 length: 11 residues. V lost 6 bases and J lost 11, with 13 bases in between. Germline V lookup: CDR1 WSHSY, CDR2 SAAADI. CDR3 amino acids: CASSLQVEQYF. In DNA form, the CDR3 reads TGCGCCAGCAGCCTACAGGTGGAGCAGTACTTC.

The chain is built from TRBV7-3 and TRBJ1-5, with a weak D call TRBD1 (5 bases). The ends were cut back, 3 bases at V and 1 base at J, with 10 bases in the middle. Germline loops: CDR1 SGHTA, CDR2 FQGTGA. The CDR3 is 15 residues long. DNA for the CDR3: TGTGCCAGCAGCTTTGAAGGGGCCAGCAATCAGCCCCAGCATTTT. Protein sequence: CASSFEGASNQPQHF.

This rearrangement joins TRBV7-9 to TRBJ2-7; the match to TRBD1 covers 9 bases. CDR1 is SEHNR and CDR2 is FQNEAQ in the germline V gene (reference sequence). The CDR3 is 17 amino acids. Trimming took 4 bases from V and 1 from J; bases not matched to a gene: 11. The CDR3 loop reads CASSSAAPGTGSYEQYF. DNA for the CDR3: TGTGCCAGCAGCTCGGCCGCCCCCGGGACAGGGTCCTACGAGCAGTACTTC.

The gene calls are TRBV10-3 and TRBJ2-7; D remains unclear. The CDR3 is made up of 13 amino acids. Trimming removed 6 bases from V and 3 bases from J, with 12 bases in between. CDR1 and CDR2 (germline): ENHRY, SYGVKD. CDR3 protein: CAIRAADYYEQYF. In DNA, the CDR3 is TGTGCCATCAGGGCAGCAGATTACTACGAGCAGTACTTC.

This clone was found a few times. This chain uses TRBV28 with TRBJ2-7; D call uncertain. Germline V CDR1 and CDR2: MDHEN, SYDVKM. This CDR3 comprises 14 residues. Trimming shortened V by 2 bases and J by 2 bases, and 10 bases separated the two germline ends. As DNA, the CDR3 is TGTGCCAGCAGTTTACAGGTAACCCCCTACGAGCAGTACTTC. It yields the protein CASSLQVTPYEQYF.

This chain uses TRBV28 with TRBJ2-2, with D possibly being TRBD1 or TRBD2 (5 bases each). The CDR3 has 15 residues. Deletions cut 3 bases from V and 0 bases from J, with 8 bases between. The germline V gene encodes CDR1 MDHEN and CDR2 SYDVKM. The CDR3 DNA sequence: TGTGCCAGCAGTTTCGGGGCCACGAACACCGGGGAGCTGTTTTTT. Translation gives CASSFGATNTGELFF.

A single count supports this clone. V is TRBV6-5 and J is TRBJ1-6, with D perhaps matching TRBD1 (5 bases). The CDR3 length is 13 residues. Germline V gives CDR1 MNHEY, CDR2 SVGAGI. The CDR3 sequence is CACRGDRNSPLHF. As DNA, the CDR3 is TGTGCATGTCGAGGGGATCGTAATTCACCCCTCCACTTT.

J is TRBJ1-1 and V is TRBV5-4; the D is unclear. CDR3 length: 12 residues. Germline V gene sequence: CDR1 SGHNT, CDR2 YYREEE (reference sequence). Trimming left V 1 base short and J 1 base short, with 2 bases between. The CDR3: CASSLTNTEAFF. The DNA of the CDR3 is TGTGCCAGCAGCTTGACGAACACTGAAGCTTTCTTT. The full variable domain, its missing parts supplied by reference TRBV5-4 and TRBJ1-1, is ETGVTQSPTHLIKTRGQQVTLRCSSQSGHNTVSWYQQALGQGPQFIFQYYREEENGRGNFPPRFSGLQFPNYSSELNVNALELDDSALYLCASSLTNTEAFFGQGTRLTVV.